This entry features one TCR beta chain sequence. Its antigen remains undetermined. Base qualities are missing; no much larger clone stands one base away. The sample originates from a study of blood T cell repertoires in COVID-19 (dated by TCRdb to 2018 to 2020). With respect to the entire study: Collaborator samples came from the United States, Italy and Spain and covered acute and convalescent phases of COVID-19. The material from the prospective study consisted of cDNA or gDNA derived from T cells, B-cell-depleted T cells, or PBMCs. Deeply sampled blood TCRbeta repertoires from subjects exposed to, actively infected with, or recovered from COVID-19 were included in the dataset. A freely available public database, intended as a resource for researchers studying the immune response to SARS-CoV-2, is where the repertoires were released. The samples were drawn from the first 160 participants of the ongoing ImmuneRACE study and from roughly 1,300 subjects provided by 6 global collaborators. Sample metadata almost always included a de-identified subject ID, COVID-19 status, age in years and sex. Where available, HLA class I and class II types were taken from metadata supplied by the sample provider and were not determined by assay-based typing. Study-wide conclusions, independent of this receptor: How much clinical and demographic metadata was included differed by source and by participant, and the metadata was provided uncurated.

Whole blood was collected in K2EDTA tubes by collaborating institutions according to the institutions' own protocols. Collaborator samples were shipped for TCRbeta analysis as frozen whole blood, isolated PBMCs, or DNA extracted from either sample type. TCRbeta CDR3 regions were amplified from genomic DNA by means of the immunoSEQ Assay, a bias-controlled multiplex PCR. Under the source paper's analysis protocol: The number of nucleated cells in each sample was estimated by amplification of reference gene primers within the assay. To quantify the absolute abundance of each unique TCRbeta CDR3 rearrangement, sequence reads were collapsed and filtered. For each sample, productive Simpson clonality was calculated as the square root of Simpson's diversity index across productive rearrangements. Sourced from immuneACCESS, this table was stored by TCRdb with only in-frame sequences that have V and J called. A share of the clones is absent; for the studies checked, an unresolved V gene accounts for under half, and the remainder has no known explanation. V and J calls and clone size are copied from that table; D and trimming were computed from the DNA. The sample table lists about 59,000 clones, 79% of them with a count of one. The ten largest account for roughly 6% of the sample.

Counted from cysteine to phenylalanine, this CDR3 has 14 amino acids. The sequence is cut down to CDR3 DNA, 42 bases in frame from base 1. V loses 3 bases, J loses 6 bases, and the germline ends lie 15 bases apart. CDR1 and CDR2 (SGHTA, FQGNSA) derive from the germline V gene. The sequencing input was peripheral blood. The clonotype comes from a woman in her sixties or seventies with acute or convalescent COVID-19. This receptor chain uses TRBV7-2 and TRBJ2-7; TRBD1 is possibly the D segment (6 matching bases). This receptor has the CDR3 CASSFTGLSGEQYF. The nucleotides read TGTGCCAGCAGCTTCACAGGGTTGTCGGGCGAGCAGTACTTC.